The clone carrying this TCR beta chain was observed a handful of times. What it binds is not known. The data derive from a study of shared clonotypes between healthy human individuals. Study observations and caveats: The study found roughly 5% of naive CD4 clonotypes shared across four donors.

None of the donors, who were healthy HIV-negative adults, had recently had acute infections or vaccinations. Each sample came from a Caucasian adult donor living in Nashville, Tennessee. The method was immunoSEQ multiplex PCR; TCRdb's version includes in-frame clones alone and lacks a portion of them. The table shows under 150,000 clones, with about 67% occurring only once. The CDR3 consists of 13 residues. The germline CDR1 and CDR2 sequences are LNHDA and SQIVND (reference sequence). Trimming shortened V by 7 bases and J by 1 base, and 10 bases separated the two germline ends. This chain joins TRBV19 and TRBJ1-1, with D hard to call. The TCR was taken from a woman in her 30s in good health. Sequencing input: memory CD8+ T cells sorted from blood. Documented subset: CD45RO+ cells pooled with CCR7-negative TemRA cells. CDR3 amino acids: CASNPGENTEAFF. The CDR3 bases are TGTGCCAGTAATCCGGGAGAGAACACTGAAGCTTTCTTT. Full variable domain (outside the CDR3, taken from reference TRBV19 and TRBJ1-1): DGGITQSPKYLFRKEGQNVTLSCEQNLNHDAMYWYRQDPGQGLRLIYYSQIVNDFQKGDIAEGYSVSREKKESFPLTVTSAQKNPTAFYLCASNPGENTEAFFGQGTRLTVV.